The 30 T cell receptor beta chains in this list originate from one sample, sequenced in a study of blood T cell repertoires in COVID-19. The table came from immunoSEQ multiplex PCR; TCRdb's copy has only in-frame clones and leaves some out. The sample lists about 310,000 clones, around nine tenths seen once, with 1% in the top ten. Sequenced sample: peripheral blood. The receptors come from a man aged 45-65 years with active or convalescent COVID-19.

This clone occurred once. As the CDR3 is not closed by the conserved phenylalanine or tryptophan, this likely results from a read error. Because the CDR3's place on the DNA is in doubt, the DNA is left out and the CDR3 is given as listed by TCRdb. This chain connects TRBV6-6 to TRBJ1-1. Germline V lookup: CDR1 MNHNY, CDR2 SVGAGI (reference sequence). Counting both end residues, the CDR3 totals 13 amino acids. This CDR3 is CASSSGGRKVGWS.

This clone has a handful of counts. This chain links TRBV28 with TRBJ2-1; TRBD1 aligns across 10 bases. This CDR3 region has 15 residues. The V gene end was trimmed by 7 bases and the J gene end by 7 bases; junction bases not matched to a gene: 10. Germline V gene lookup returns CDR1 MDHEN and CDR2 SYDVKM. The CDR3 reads CASTLPGTGVNEQFF. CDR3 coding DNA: TGTGCCAGCACCCTTCCGGGGACAGGGGTAAATGAGCAGTTCTTC.

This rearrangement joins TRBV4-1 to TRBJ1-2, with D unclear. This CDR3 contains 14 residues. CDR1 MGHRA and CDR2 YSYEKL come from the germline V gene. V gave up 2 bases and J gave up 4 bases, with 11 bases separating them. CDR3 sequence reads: CASSQLPGAYGYTF. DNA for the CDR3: TGCGCCAGCAGCCAACTCCCGGGTGCCTATGGCTACACCTTC.

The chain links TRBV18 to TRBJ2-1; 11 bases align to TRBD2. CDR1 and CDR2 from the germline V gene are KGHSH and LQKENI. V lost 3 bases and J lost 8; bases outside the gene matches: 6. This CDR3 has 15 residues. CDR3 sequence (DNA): TGTGCCAGCTCACCGCAAACTAGCGGGAGCGATGAGCAGTTCTTC. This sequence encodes CASSPQTSGSDEQFF.

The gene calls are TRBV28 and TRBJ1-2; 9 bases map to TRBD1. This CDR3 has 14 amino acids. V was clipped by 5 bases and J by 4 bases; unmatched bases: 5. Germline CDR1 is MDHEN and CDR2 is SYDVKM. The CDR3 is CASSDGTGSYGYTF. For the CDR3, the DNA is TGTGCCAGCAGTGACGGGACAGGGAGCTATGGCTACACCTTC.

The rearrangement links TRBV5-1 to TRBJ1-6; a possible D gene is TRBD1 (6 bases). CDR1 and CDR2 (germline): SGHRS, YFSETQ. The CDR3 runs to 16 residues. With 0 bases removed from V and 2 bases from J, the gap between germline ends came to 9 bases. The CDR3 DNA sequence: TGCGCCAGCAGCTTGGCCGGACAGCCCTATAATTCACCCCTCCACTTT. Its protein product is CASSLAGQPYNSPLHF.

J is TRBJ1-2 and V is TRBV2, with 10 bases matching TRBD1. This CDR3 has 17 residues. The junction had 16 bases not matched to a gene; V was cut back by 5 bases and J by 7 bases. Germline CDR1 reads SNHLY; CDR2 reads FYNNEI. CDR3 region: CASSLTGGPNWATGYTF. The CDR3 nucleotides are TGTGCCAGCAGTCTGACAGGGGGCCCAAACTGGGCTACTGGCTACACCTTC. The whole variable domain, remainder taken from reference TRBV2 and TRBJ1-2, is EPEVTQTPSHQVTQMGQEVILRCVPISNHLYFYWYRQILGQKVEFLVSFYNNEISEKSEIFDDQFSVERPDGSNFTLKIRSTKLEDSAMYFCASSLTGGPNWATGYTFGSGTRLTVV.

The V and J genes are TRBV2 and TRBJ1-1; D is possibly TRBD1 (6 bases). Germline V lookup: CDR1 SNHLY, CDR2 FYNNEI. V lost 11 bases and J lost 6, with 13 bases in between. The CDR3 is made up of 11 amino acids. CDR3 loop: CAEGGMAEAFF. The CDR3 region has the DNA TGTGCCGAGGGGGGGATGGCTGAAGCTTTCTTT.

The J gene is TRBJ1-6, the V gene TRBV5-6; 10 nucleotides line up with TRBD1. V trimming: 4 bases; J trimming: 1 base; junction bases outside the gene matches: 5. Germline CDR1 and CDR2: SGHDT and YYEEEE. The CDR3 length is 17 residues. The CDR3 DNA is TGTGCCAGCAGCGGGGGACAGGGGAATTCCTATAATTCACCCCTCCACTTT. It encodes CASSGGQGNSYNSPLHF.

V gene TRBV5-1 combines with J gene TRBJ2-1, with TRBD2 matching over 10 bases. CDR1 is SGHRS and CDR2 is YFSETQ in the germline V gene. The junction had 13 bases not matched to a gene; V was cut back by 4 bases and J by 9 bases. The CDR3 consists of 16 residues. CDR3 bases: TGCGCCAGCAGCCGTTCTACCGGGACTAGCGACGGTGAGCAGTTCTTC. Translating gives CASSRSTGTSDGEQFF.

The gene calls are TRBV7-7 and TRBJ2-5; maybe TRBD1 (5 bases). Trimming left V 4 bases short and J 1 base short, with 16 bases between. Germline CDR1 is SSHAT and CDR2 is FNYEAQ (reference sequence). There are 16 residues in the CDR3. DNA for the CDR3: TGTGCCAGCAGCTGGGGCCCCGGGTCATCCCAAGAGACCCAGTACTTC. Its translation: CASSWGPGSSQETQYF.

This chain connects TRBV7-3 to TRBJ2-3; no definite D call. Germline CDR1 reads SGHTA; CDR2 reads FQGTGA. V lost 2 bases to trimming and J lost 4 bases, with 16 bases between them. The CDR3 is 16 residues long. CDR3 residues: CASSLWARTTPDTQYF. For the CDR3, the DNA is TGTGCCAGCAGCTTATGGGCGCGAACGACCCCAGATACGCAGTATTTT.

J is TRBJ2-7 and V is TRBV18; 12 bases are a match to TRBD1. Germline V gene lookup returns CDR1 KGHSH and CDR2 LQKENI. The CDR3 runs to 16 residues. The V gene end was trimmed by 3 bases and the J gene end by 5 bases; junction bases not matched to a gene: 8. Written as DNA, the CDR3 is TGTGCCAGCTCACCTCCCGGGACAGGGGGCTTTCACGAGCAGTACTTC. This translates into CASSPPGTGGFHEQYF. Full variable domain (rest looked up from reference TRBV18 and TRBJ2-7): NAGVMQNPRHLVRRRGQEARLRCSPMKGHSHVYWYRQLPEEGLKFMVYLQKENIIDESGMPKERFSAEFPKEGPSILRIQQVVRGDSAAYFCASSPPGTGGFHEQYFGPGTRLTVT.

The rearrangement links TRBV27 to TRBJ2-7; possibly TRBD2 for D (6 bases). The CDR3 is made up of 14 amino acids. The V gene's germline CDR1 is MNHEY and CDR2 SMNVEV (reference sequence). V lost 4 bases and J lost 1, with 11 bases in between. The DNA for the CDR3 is TGTGCCAGCAGTTGGGCTAGCGAGTCCTACGAGCAGTACTTC. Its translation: CASSWASESYEQYF.

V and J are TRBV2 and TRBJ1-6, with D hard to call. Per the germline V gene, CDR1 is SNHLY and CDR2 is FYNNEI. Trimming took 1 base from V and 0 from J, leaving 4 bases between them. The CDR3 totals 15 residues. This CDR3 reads CASSEESSYNSPLHF. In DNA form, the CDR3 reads TGTGCCAGCAGTGAAGAGAGCTCCTATAATTCACCCCTCCACTTT.

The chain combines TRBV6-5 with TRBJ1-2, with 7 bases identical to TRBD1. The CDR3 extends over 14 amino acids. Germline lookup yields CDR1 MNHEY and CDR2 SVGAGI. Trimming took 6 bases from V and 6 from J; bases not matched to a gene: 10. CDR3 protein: CASSSTGTLNGYTF. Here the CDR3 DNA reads TGTGCCAGCAGCTCGACAGGGACCCTAAATGGCTACACCTTC.

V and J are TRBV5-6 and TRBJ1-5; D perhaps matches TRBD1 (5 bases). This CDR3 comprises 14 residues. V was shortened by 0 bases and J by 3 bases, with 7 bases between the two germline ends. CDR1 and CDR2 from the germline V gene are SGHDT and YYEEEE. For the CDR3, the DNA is TGTGCCAGCAGCTTGGGACAGCACAATCAGCCCCAGCATTTT. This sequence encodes CASSLGQHNQPQHF.

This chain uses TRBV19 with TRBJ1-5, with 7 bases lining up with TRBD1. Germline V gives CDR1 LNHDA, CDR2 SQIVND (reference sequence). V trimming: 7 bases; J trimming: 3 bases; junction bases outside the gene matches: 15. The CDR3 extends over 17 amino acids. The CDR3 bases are TGTGCCAGTAAGGGGGCCGATACAGCCCCTTCCAATCAGCCCCAGCATTTT. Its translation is CASKGADTAPSNQPQHF.

This chain's CDR3 is CASSLGQGIGNTIYF. The CDR3 DNA is TGCGCCAGCAGCCTAGGACAGGGGATTGGAAACACCATATATTTT. The genes are TRBV4-3 and TRBJ1-3, with 9 bases identical to TRBD1. Trimming cost V 4 bases and J 3 bases; bases outside gene matches: 4. This CDR3 has 15 amino acids. Germline loops: CDR1 LGHNA, CDR2 YSLEER.

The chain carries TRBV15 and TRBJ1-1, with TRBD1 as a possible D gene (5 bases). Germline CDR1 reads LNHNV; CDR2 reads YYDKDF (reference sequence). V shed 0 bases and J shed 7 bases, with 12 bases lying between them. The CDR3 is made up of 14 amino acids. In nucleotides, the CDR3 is TGTGCCACCAGCAGAGATTGGAACGACAGTGAAGCTTTCTTT. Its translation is CATSRDWNDSEAFF.

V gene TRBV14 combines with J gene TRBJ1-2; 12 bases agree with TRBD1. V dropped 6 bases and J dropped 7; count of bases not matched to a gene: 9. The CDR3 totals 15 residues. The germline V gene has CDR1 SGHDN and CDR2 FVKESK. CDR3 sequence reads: CASRPPGQGAGGYTF. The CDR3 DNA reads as TGTGCCAGCAGGCCACCGGGACAGGGGGCTGGTGGCTACACCTTC.

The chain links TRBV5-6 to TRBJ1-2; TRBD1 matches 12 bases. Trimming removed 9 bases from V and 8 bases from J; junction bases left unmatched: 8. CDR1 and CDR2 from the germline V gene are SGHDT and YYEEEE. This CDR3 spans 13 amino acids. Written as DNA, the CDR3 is TGTGCCACCCACCGGGACAGGGGGCGCGGCTACACCTTC. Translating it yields CATHRDRGRGYTF. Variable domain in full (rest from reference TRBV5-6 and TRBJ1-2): DAGVTQSPTHLIKTRGQQVTLRCSPKSGHDTVSWYQQALGQGPQFIFQYYEEEERQRGNFPDRFSGHQFPNYSSELNVNALLLGDSALYLCATHRDRGRGYTFGSGTRLTVV.

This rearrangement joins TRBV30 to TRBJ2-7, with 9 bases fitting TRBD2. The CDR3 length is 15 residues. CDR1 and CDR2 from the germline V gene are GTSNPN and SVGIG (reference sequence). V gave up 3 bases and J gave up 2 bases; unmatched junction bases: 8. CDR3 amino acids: CAWRAGGGAPYEQYF. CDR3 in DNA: TGTGCCTGGAGGGCTGGCGGGGGGGCTCCCTACGAGCAGTACTTC.

CDR3 amino acids: CASIRTGTGTDTQYF. The CDR3 nucleotides are TGTGCCAGCATACGGACAGGGACGGGCACAGATACGCAGTATTTT. The chain employs TRBV5-6 and TRBJ2-3; 8 nucleotides match TRBD1. Trimming took 6 bases from V and 1 from J; bases not matched to a gene: 7. The CDR3 is 15 amino acids. The V gene's germline CDR1 is SGHDT and CDR2 YYEEEE.

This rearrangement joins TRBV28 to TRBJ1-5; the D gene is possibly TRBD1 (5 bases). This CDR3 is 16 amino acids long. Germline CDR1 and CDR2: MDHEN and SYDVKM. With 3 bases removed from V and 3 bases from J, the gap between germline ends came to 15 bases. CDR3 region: CASSFDPRAINQPQHF. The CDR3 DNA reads TGTGCCAGCAGTTTTGACCCCAGGGCGATCAATCAGCCCCAGCATTTT. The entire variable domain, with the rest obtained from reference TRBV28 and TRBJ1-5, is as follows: DVKVTQSSRYLVKRTGEKVFLECVQDMDHENMFWYRQDPGLGLRLIYFSYDVKMKEKGDIPEGYSVSREKKERFSLILESASTNQTSMYLCASSFDPRAINQPQHFGDGTRLSIL.

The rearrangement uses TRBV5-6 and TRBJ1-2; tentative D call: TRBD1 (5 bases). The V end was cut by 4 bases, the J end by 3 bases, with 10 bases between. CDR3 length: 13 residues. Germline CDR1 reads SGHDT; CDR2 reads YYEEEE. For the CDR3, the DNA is TGTGCCAGCAGCCCAGGGTACGACTATGGCTACACCTTC. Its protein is CASSPGYDYGYTF.

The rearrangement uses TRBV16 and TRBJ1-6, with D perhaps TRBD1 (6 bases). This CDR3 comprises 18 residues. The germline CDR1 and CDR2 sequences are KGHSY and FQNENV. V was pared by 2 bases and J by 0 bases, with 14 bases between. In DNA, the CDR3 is TGTGCCAGCAGCCAAGGACAGTGGACAAGCTCCTATAATTCACCCCTCCACTTT. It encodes CASSQGQWTSSYNSPLHF.

The CDR3 DNA reads TGTGCCAGCAGTGAAGCTGGCAGGGGAGTCTCCTATAATTCACCCCTCCACTTT. Amino acids: CASSEAGRGVSYNSPLHF. V and J are TRBV6-1 and TRBJ1-6, with D perhaps matching TRBD1 (6 bases). The CDR3 covers 18 residues. V lost 0 bases and J 0 bases, leaving 12 bases between the germline ends. CDR1 is MNHNS and CDR2 is SASEGT in the germline V gene.

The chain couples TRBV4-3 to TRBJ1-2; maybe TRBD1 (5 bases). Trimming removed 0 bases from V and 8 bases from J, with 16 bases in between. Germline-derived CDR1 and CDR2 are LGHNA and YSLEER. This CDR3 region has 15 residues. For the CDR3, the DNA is TGCGCCAGCAGCCAAGAGATCGGGGGACCGGGGGGCTACACCTTC. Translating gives CASSQEIGGPGGYTF.

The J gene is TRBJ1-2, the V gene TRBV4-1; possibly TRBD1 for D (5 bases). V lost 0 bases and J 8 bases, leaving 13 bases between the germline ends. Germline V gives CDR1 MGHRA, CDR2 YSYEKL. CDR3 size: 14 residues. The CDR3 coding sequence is TGCGCCAGCAGCCAAGAGGAGGGAGAGGGGGGCTACACCTTC. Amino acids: CASSQEEGEGGYTF.